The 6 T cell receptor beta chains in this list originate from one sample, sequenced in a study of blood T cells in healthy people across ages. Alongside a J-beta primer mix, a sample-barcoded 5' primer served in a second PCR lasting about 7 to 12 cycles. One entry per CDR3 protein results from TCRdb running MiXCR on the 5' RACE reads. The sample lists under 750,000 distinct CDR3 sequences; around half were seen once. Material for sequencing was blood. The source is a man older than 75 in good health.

The CDR3 loop reads CATSATGQGSANEQFF. The CDR3 coding sequence is TGTGCCACCAGTGCCACTGGACAGGGATCGGCCAATGAGCAGTTCTTC. The rearrangement joins TRBV24-1 to TRBJ2-1; 8 nucleotides line up with TRBD1. Germline loops: CDR1 KGHDR, CDR2 SFDVKD. With 5 bases clipped from V and 6 bases from J, the junction kept 11 bases outside the gene matches. The CDR3 length is 16 residues.

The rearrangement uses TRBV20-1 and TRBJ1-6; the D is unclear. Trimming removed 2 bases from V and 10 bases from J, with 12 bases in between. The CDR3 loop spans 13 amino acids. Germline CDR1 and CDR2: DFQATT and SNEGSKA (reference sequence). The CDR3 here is CSARISGESPLHF. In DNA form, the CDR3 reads TGCAGTGCTAGAATATCAGGCGAATCACCCCTCCACTTT.

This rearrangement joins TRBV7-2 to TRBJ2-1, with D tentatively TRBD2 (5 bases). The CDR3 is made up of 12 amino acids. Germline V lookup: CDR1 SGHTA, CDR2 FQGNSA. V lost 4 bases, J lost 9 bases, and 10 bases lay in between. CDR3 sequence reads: CASSSTRGEQFF. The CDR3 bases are TGTGCCAGCAGCTCTACACGGGGTGAGCAGTTCTTC.

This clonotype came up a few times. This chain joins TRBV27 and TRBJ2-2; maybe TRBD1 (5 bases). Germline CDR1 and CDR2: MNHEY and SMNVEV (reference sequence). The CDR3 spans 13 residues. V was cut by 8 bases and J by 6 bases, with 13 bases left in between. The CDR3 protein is CASRAQGPGELFF. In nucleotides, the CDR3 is TGTGCCAGCCGGGCTCAGGGCCCCGGGGAGCTGTTTTTT.

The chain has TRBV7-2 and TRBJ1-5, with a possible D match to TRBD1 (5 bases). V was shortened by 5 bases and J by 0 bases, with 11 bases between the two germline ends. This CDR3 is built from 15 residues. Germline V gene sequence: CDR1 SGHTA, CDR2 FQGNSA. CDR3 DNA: TGTGCCAGCAGCCCCGGGGGGTCTAGCAATCAGCCCCAGCATTTT. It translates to CASSPGGSSNQPQHF.

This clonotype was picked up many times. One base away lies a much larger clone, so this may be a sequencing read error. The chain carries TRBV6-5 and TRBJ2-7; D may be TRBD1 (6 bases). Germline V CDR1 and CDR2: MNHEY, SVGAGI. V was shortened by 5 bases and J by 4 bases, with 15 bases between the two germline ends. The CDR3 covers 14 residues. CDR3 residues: CASSDMRGGYEQYF. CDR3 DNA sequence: TGTGCCAGCAGTGACATGAGAGGGGGTTACGAGCAGTACTTC.